These T cell receptor beta chains were read from a single sample in a study of T cell responses to AZD1222 COVID-19 vaccine. Method: immunoSEQ multiplex PCR; TCRdb's copy keeps in-frame clones and lacks some. The data show 140,000 to 150,000 clones, roughly 91% seen once. Sequencing used peripheral blood, obtained on day 0 of AZD1222 vaccination. Receptors were obtained from an adult in good health. CDR3s include the opening cysteine and the closing phenylalanine or tryptophan. Fields, in order: D gene, J gene, clone size, V gene, CDR3 DNA, CDR3 protein. D genes are given only for firm matches. Not all rows give a size; the values are once, few, many and, for expanded clones, a class.

d_gene: .; j_gene: TRBJ1-1; abundance: .; v_gene: TRBV5-1; CDR3nt: TGCGCCAGTACACAGGGTCAGAACACTGAAGCTTTCTTT; CDR3aa: CASTQGQNTEAFF
d_gene: .; j_gene: TRBJ1-5; abundance: .; v_gene: TRBV5-8; CDR3nt: TGTGCCAGCAGCCCCTGGGGGAGCAATCAGCCCCAGCATTTT; CDR3aa: CASSPWGSNQPQHF
d_gene: TRBD1; j_gene: TRBJ1-4; abundance: .; v_gene: TRBV19; CDR3nt: TGTGCCAGCCAACCGGGACAGTTCGTTGAAAAACTGTTTTTT; CDR3aa: CASQPGQFVEKLFF
d_gene: TRBD2; j_gene: TRBJ2-2; abundance: .; v_gene: TRBV27; CDR3nt: TGTGCCAGCACCGTGGGAGGGGAAGGGGCCGGGGAGCTGTTTTTT; CDR3aa: CASTVGGEGAGELFF
d_gene: .; j_gene: TRBJ2-1; abundance: .; v_gene: TRBV18; CDR3nt: TGTGCCAGCTCACCTACGAGCAATGAGCAGTTCTTC; CDR3aa: CASSPTSNEQFF
d_gene: .; j_gene: TRBJ2-7; abundance: .; v_gene: TRBV7-9; CDR3nt: TGTGCCAGCAGCTTAGCGGACGACGGATACTACGAGCAGTACTTC; CDR3aa: CASSLADDGYYEQYF
d_gene: .; j_gene: TRBJ2-5; abundance: .; v_gene: TRBV5-1; CDR3nt: TGCGCCAGCAGCTTGGAGGGGGGCCTCACCCAAGAGACCCAGTACTTC; CDR3aa: CASSLEGGLTQETQYF
d_gene: .; j_gene: TRBJ1-1; abundance: .; v_gene: TRBV7-2; CDR3nt: TGTGCCAGCAGCTTAAGGGGGGGCCATCGGAACACTGAAGCTTTCTTT; CDR3aa: CASSLRGGHRNTEAFF
d_gene: TRBD1; j_gene: TRBJ2-5; abundance: .; v_gene: TRBV6-5; CDR3nt: TGTGCCAGCAGCCTCCGGGACAGTTTTACGGAGACCCAGTACTTC; CDR3aa: CASSLRDSFTETQYF
d_gene: .; j_gene: TRBJ1-2; abundance: once; v_gene: TRBV12-3/TRBV12-4; CDR3nt: TGTGCCAGCAGTCGGAGGGCCAACTATGGCTACACCTTC; CDR3aa: CASSRRANYGYTF
d_gene: .; j_gene: TRBJ2-7; abundance: .; v_gene: TRBV27; CDR3nt: TGTGCCAGCAGTTTAGGAGTTACCTACGAGCAGTACTTC; CDR3aa: CASSLGVTYEQYF
d_gene: TRBD1; j_gene: TRBJ2-2; abundance: once; v_gene: TRBV2; CDR3nt: TGTGCCAGCAGTTCCGGGACAGGGAACACCGGGGAGCTGTTTTTT; CDR3aa: CASSSGTGNTGELFF
d_gene: TRBD2; j_gene: TRBJ2-1; abundance: .; v_gene: TRBV28; CDR3nt: TGTGCCAGCAGTCCAGGGACTAGCGGATACAATGAGCAGTTCTTC; CDR3aa: CASSPGTSGYNEQFF
d_gene: .; j_gene: TRBJ1-6; abundance: .; v_gene: TRBV27; CDR3nt: TGTGCCACCCGGTCGGCAGGGACGGGGAATTCACCCCTCCACTTT; CDR3aa: CATRSAGTGNSPLHF
d_gene: TRBD2; j_gene: TRBJ2-3; abundance: .; v_gene: TRBV7-2; CDR3nt: TGTGCCAGCAGCCTTAGCGCCTATAGCGGGGGAAATTCCTTT; CDR3aa: CASSLSAYSGGNSF
d_gene: TRBD1; j_gene: TRBJ2-7; abundance: .; v_gene: TRBV4-1; CDR3nt: TGCGCCAGCAGCCAACAAGACAGGGCGTCCTACGAGCAGTACTTC; CDR3aa: CASSQQDRASYEQYF
d_gene: TRBD1; j_gene: TRBJ2-1; abundance: .; v_gene: TRBV5-6; CDR3nt: TGTGCCAGCAGAGCCGGGACAGATTCATACAATGAGCAGTTCTTC; CDR3aa: CASRAGTDSYNEQFF
d_gene: .; j_gene: TRBJ2-2; abundance: .; v_gene: TRBV5-4; CDR3nt: TGTGCCAGCAGCTTCGATAGGACCGGGGAGCTGTTTTTT; CDR3aa: CASSFDRTGELFF
d_gene: .; j_gene: TRBJ1-1; abundance: .; v_gene: TRBV3-1/TRBV3-2; CDR3nt: TGTGCCAGCAGCCAAGATCGGTACGGGGGGGCTGGGAACACTGAAGCTTTCTTT; CDR3aa: CASSQDRYGGAGNTEAFF
d_gene: .; j_gene: TRBJ1-1; abundance: .; v_gene: TRBV7-8; CDR3nt: TGTGCCAGCAGCTCTCGGACAACCTCGAACACTGAAGCTTTCTTT; CDR3aa: CASSSRTTSNTEAFF
d_gene: TRBD1; j_gene: TRBJ2-2; abundance: .; v_gene: TRBV18; CDR3nt: TGTGCCAGCTCACCGTCGGGGACAGGGGGACGCGGCGGGGAGCTGTTTTTT; CDR3aa: CASSPSGTGGRGGELFF
d_gene: TRBD1; j_gene: TRBJ1-1; abundance: few; v_gene: TRBV5-8; CDR3nt: TGTGCCAGCAGCTACCGACAGGGTGGGAGAAACACTGAAGCTTTCTTT; CDR3aa: CASSYRQGGRNTEAFF
d_gene: .; j_gene: TRBJ1-1; abundance: .; v_gene: TRBV7-9; CDR3nt: TGTGCCAGCAGCCCCCTGACAAGATATGAAGCTTTCTTT; CDR3aa: CASSPLTRYEAFF
d_gene: .; j_gene: TRBJ1-6; abundance: .; v_gene: TRBV7-9; CDR3nt: TGTGCCAGCAGCTTCAAGGGTGCGGCCCTCCACTTT; CDR3aa: CASSFKGAALHF
d_gene: .; j_gene: TRBJ1-2; abundance: .; v_gene: TRBV10-1; CDR3nt: TGCGCCAGCAGTGAGTTTCAGGGGAATGGCTACACCTTC; CDR3aa: CASSEFQGNGYTF
d_gene: .; j_gene: TRBJ1-2; abundance: .; v_gene: TRBV19; CDR3nt: TGTGCCAGTAGTATACGTACAATTAGGGATGGCTACACCTTC; CDR3aa: CASSIRTIRDGYTF
d_gene: .; j_gene: TRBJ1-5; abundance: .; v_gene: TRBV7-9; CDR3nt: TGTGCCAGCAGCTTAGGGGCAGGGAATCAGCCCCAGCATTTT; CDR3aa: CASSLGAGNQPQHF
d_gene: TRBD1; j_gene: TRBJ1-3; abundance: .; v_gene: TRBV7-2; CDR3nt: TGTGCCAGCAGCCCGGCGGGACAGGGGTTTGGAAACACCATATATTTT; CDR3aa: CASSPAGQGFGNTIYF
d_gene: TRBD1; j_gene: TRBJ2-7; abundance: few; v_gene: TRBV5-1; CDR3nt: TGCGCCAGCAGCTTAGGGACAGGGGCACACGAGCAGTACTTC; CDR3aa: CASSLGTGAHEQYF
d_gene: TRBD2; j_gene: TRBJ2-1; abundance: .; v_gene: TRBV7-6; CDR3nt: TGTGCCAGCAGCTTGACTAGCGGGGGGGCCGGGTCCTACAATGAGCAGTTCTTC; CDR3aa: CASSLTSGGAGSYNEQFF
d_gene: .; j_gene: TRBJ1-6; abundance: .; v_gene: TRBV6-5; CDR3nt: TGTGCCAGCAGTTACTCGCTCAGGGATAATTCACCCCTCCACTTT; CDR3aa: CASSYSLRDNSPLHF
d_gene: TRBD1; j_gene: TRBJ1-2; abundance: once; v_gene: TRBV7-9; CDR3nt: TGTGCCAGCAGCTACGACAGGGGCCGAAACTATGGCTACACCTTC; CDR3aa: CASSYDRGRNYGYTF
d_gene: .; j_gene: TRBJ1-3; abundance: .; v_gene: TRBV24-1; CDR3nt: TGTGCCACCAGTGAGCTCGGGTCCCAGGTCGACACCATATATTTT; CDR3aa: CATSELGSQVDTIYF
d_gene: TRBD2; j_gene: TRBJ2-7; abundance: .; v_gene: TRBV7-6; CDR3nt: TGTGCCAGCAGCTTAACTAGCGGGAGCTTAACCTACGAGCAGTACTTC; CDR3aa: CASSLTSGSLTYEQYF
d_gene: TRBD1; j_gene: TRBJ1-1; abundance: .; v_gene: TRBV5-4; CDR3nt: TGTGCCAGCAGCTTGGGACCCGGGACAGGGATTTCAGCTTTCTTT; CDR3aa: CASSLGPGTGISAFF
d_gene: .; j_gene: TRBJ2-5; abundance: .; v_gene: TRBV6-2/TRBV6-3; CDR3nt: TGTGCCAGCAGCTTCCAAATCGCGGGTCCACAAGAGACCCAGTACTTC; CDR3aa: CASSFQIAGPQETQYF
d_gene: .; j_gene: TRBJ1-4; abundance: once; v_gene: TRBV19; CDR3nt: TGTGCCAGTAGTTCTCCAAGTAATGAAAAACTGTTTTTT; CDR3aa: CASSSPSNEKLFF
d_gene: .; j_gene: TRBJ2-7; abundance: once; v_gene: TRBV12-5; CDR3nt: TGTGCTAGTGGTTGGCATTTTGGCCAAGGGGGTGTCCCCTACGAGCAGTACTTC; CDR3aa: CASGWHFGQGGVPYEQYF
d_gene: TRBD1; j_gene: TRBJ1-1; abundance: .; v_gene: TRBV5-1; CDR3nt: TGCGCCAGCAGCTTGGAAGGGCAGGGGGCGAGGCCTGAAGCTTTCTTT; CDR3aa: CASSLEGQGARPEAFF
d_gene: .; j_gene: TRBJ2-3; abundance: once; v_gene: TRBV18; CDR3nt: TGTGCCAGCTCACTCCGCCTCCTGGATACGCAGTATTTT; CDR3aa: CASSLRLLDTQYF